A single T cell receptor (beta chain) is shown here with its context. The CDR3 covers 14 residues. From germline, CDR1 is LNHDA and CDR2 SQIVND (reference sequence). The V and J ends lost 5 bases and 5 bases respectively, with 15 bases between them. This sample is drawn from a study of patients and donors after allogeneic stem cell transplantation. Each CDR3 protein is one row after TCRdb ran MiXCR on the RT-PCR reads. The sample lists more than 55,000 distinct CDR3 sequences, 10% to 15% seen once, with roughly a third in the top ten. V and J are TRBV19 and TRBJ1-2; the D gene is possibly TRBD1 (5 bases). The sample was blood, either unsorted or a sorted T cell fraction (not recorded which). The source of this sequence is a human donor who was either an allogeneic HSCT recipient or a stem cell or donor lymphocyte infusion donor (not recorded which). It is not recorded whose cells these are; they may come from a transplant donor. The DNA for the CDR3 is TGTGCCAGTAGTCCCACTCGGGGGGATTATGGCTACACCTTC. It encodes CASSPTRGDYGYTF.